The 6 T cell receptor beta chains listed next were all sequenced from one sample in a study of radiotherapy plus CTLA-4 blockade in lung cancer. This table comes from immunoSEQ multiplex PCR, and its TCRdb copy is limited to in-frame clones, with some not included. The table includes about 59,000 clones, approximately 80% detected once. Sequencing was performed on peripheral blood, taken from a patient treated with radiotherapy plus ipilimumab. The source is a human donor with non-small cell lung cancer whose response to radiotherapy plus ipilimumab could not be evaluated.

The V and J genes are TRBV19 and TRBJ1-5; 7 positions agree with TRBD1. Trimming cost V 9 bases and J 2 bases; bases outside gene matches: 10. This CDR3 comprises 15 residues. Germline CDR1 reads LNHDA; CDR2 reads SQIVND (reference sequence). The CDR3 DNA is TGTGCCAGCCAAGTCTACAGGGGCGGCAATCAGCCCCAGCATTTT. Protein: CASQVYRGGNQPQHF. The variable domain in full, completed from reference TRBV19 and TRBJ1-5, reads DGGITQSPKYLFRKEGQNVTLSCEQNLNHDAMYWYRQDPGQGLRLIYYSQIVNDFQKGDIAEGYSVSREKKESFPLTVTSAQKNPTAFYLCASQVYRGGNQPQHFGDGTRLSIL.

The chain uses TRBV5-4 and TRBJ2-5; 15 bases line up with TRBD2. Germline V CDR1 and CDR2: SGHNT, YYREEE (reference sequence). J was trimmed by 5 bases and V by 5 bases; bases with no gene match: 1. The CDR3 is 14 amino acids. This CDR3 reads CASSGTSGGETQYF. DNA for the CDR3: TGTGCCAGCAGTGGGACTAGCGGGGGGGAGACCCAGTACTTC.

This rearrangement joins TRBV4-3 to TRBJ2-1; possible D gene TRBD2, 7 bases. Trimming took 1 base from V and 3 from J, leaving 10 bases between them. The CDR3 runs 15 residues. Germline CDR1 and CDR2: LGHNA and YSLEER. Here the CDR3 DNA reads TGCGCCAGCAGCCAAGGCGGGGGCTTCTACAATGAGCAGTTCTTC. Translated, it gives CASSQGGGFYNEQFF.

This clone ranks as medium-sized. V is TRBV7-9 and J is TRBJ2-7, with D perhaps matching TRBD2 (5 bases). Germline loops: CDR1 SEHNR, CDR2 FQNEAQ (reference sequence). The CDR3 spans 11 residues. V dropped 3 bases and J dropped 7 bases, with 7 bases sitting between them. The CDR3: CASSFSGEQYF. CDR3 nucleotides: TGTGCCAGCAGCTTCTCGGGGGAGCAGTACTTC.

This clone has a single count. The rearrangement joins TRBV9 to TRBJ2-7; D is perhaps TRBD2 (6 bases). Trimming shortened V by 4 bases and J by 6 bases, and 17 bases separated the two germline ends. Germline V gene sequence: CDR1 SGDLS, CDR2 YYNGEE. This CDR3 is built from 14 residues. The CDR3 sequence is CASSPGTPSGEQYF. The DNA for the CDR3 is TGTGCCAGCAGCCCCGGGACTCCCTCGGGCGAGCAGTACTTC.

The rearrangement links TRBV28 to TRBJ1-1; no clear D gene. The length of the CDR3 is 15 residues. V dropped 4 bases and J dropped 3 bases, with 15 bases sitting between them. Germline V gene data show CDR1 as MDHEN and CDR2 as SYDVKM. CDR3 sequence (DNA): TGTGCCAGCAGTTCCCCCCCCGGCGGGGACACTGAAGCTTTCTTT. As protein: CASSSPPGGDTEAFF. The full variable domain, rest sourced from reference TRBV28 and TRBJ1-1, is DVKVTQSSRYLVKRTGEKVFLECVQDMDHENMFWYRQDPGLGLRLIYFSYDVKMKEKGDIPEGYSVSREKKERFSLILESASTNQTSMYLCASSSPPGGDTEAFFGQGTRLTVV.